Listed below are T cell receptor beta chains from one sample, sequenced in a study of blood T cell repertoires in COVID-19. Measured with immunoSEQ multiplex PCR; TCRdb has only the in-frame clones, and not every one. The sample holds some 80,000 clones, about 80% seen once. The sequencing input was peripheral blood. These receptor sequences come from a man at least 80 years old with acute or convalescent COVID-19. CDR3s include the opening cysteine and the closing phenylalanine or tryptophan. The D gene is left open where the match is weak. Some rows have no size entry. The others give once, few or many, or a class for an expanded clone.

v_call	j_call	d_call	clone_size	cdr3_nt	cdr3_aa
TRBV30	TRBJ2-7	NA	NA	TGTGCCTGGAGCAACTCCGGGGGAAACGAGCAGTACTTC	CAWSNSGGNEQYF
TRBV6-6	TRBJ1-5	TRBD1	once	TGTGCCAGCAGTCTCACAGGGGCCTTGACCAATCAGCCCCAGCATTTT	CASSLTGALTNQPQHF
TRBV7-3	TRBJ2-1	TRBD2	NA	TGTGCCAGCAGCTTAAGCCAGCGGGGGGGCAATGAGCAGTTCTTC	CASSLSQRGGNEQFF
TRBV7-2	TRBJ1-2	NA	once	TGTGCCAGCAGCTTAGCGAGGCAGGGTTATGATGGCTACACCTTC	CASSLARQGYDGYTF
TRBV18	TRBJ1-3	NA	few	TGTGCCAGCTCACCAGGGCAGGGCTCTGGAAACACCATATATTTT	CASSPGQGSGNTIYF
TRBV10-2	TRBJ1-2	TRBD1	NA	TGCGCCAGCAGTGAGACAGGGGGCAGGTATGGCTACACCTTC	CASSETGGRYGYTF
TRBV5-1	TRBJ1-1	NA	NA	TGCGCCAGCAGCTTGGCGATGTCGGGCAGGGGGAACACTGAAGCTTTCTTT	CASSLAMSGRGNTEAFF
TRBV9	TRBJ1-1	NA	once	TGTGCCAGCAGTCCGCACCCGGGAACGAACACTGAAGCTTTCTTT	CASSPHPGTNTEAFF
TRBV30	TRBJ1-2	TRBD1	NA	TGTGCCTGGGGACAGGACGACAGGGGCTCTGGCTACACCTTC	CAWGQDDRGSGYTF
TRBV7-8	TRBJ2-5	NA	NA	TGTGCCAGCAGCTTAGCGAGGGGGGGCGCATTTCAAGAGACCCAGTACTTC	CASSLARGGAFQETQYF
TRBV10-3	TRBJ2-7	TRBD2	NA	TGTGCCATCAGTGCGACTAGCGGGGGGTCTAGTTACGAGCAGTACTTC	CAISATSGGSSYEQYF
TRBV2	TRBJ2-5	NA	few	TGTGCCAGCAGTGATCTCAGGACATCACAAGAGACCCAGTACTTC	CASSDLRTSQETQYF
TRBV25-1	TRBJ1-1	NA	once	TGTGCCAGCAGTGCCAGAAACAGGGACACTGAAGCTTTCTTT	CASSARNRDTEAFF
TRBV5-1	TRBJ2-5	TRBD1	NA	TGCGCCAGCAGCTTGCAAACAGGGGGCGGGGAGACCCAGTACTTC	CASSLQTGGGETQYF
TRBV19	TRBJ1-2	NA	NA	TGTGCCAGTACTATCGGAGCTAACTATGGCTACACCTTC	CASTIGANYGYTF
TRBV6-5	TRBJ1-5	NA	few	TGTGCCAGCTTTCTAGGACAGTTCAACAATCAGCCCCAGCATTTT	CASFLGQFNNQPQHF
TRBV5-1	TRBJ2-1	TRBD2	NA	TGCGCCAGCAGTAACGGAGCGGGGGGTCCGGGATACAATGAGCAGTTCTTC	CASSNGAGGPGYNEQFF
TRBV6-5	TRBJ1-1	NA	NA	TGTGCCAGCAGTCCGACAGAGAACACTGAAGCTTTCTTT	CASSPTENTEAFF
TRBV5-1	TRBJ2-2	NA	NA	TGCGCCAGCAGCTTGGACAGCAACACCGGGGAGCTGTTTTTT	CASSLDSNTGELFF
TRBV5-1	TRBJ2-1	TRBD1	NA	TGCGCCAGCAGCTCGCGCCCATCAGGGGGCACCTACAATGAGCAGTTCTTC	CASSSRPSGGTYNEQFF
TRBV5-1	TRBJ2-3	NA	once	TGCGCCAGCAGCGGAGGGGCATCGGAAAGAGATACGCAGTATTTT	CASSGGASERDTQYF
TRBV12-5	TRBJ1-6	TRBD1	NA	TGTGCTAGTGGTTCGGCCGGGACAGGGGTGAATTCACCCCTCCACTTT	CASGSAGTGVNSPLHF
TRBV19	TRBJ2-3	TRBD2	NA	TGTGCCAGTAGTATAGCCACCCGGACTAGCGGGGGGGCCAGGGATACGCAGTATTTT	CASSIATRTSGGARDTQYF
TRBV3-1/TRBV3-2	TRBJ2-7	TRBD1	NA	TGTGCCAGCAGCCCGGGACAGGGCGCGCAGTACTTC	CASSPGQGAQYF
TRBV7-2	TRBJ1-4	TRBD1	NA	TGTGCCAGCAGCTTAGCGTCTCAGGGGGGTGAAAAACTGTTTTTT	CASSLASQGGEKLFF
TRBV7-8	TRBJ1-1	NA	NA	TGTGCCAGCAGCGAGACAGTACCTAACGCTGAAGCTTTCTTT	CASSETVPNAEAFF
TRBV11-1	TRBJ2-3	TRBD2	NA	TGTGCCAGCAGCACGCGGGGGGCCGTGGCAGATACGCAGTATTTT	CASSTRGAVADTQYF
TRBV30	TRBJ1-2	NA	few	TGTGCCTGGAGCCCTACAGGAGCCTATGGCTACACCTTC	CAWSPTGAYGYTF
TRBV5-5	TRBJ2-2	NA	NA	TGTGCCAGCAGCTTCGGCAGGGTCAACACCGGGGAGCTGTTTTTT	CASSFGRVNTGELFF
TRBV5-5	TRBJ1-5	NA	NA	TGTGCCAGCAGCTTAAGGGCGGGTCAGCCCCAGCATTTT	CASSLRAGQPQHF
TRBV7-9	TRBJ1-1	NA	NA	TGTGCCAGCAGCTTCGGCATGGACAGCACTGAAGCTTTCTTT	CASSFGMDSTEAFF
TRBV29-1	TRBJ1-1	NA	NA	TGCAGCGTTGAAGAGTGGGAGGTGGGCACTGAAGCTTTCTTT	CSVEEWEVGTEAFF
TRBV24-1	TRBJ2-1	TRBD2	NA	TGTGCCACCAGTGATAGCGGGGGGCCTTACAATGAGCAGTTCTTC	CATSDSGGPYNEQFF
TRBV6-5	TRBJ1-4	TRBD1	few	TGTGCCAGCAGTTACTCGGGACAGGGGTATGAAAAACTGTTTTTT	CASSYSGQGYEKLFF
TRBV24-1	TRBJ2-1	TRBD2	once	TGTGCCACCAGTGATGAGACTAGCCTAGCTCGCCAGTTCTTC	CATSDETSLARQFF
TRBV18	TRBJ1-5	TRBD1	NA	TGTGCCAGCTCACCACAGGGGGCGGGAAGCAATCAGCCCCAGCATTTT	CASSPQGAGSNQPQHF
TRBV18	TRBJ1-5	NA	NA	TGTGCCAGCTCCGGACAGAAAAGCAATCAGCCCCAGCATTTT	CASSGQKSNQPQHF
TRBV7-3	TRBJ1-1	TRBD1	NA	TGTGCCAGCAGCGCGACAGGGCGGAACACTGAAGCTTTCTTT	CASSATGRNTEAFF
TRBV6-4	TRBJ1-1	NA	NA	TGTGCCAGCAGTCTACAGGAGAACACTGAAGCTTTCTTT	CASSLQENTEAFF
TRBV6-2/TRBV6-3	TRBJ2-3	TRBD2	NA	TGTGCCAGCAGTTCTAGCGGGGGTCCAGATACGCAGTATTTT	CASSSSGGPDTQYF
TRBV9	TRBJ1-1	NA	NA	TGTGCCAGCAGTAATACACTAACGAACACTGAAGCTTTCTTT	CASSNTLTNTEAFF
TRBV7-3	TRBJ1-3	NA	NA	TGTGCCAGCAGCTCCACATCTGGAAACACCATATATTTT	CASSSTSGNTIYF
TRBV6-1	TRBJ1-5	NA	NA	TGTGCCAGCAGTGAAGCATCGGAGCGTTGGCCCCAGCATTTT	CASSEASERWPQHF
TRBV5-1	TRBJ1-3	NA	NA	TGCGCCAGCAGCTTGGCAGGGTTTCACTCTGGAAACACCATATATTTT	CASSLAGFHSGNTIYF
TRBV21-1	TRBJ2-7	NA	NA	TGTGCCAGCACCCGGGGGTGGACAGGGCTTTCGTACGAGCAGTACTTC	CASTRGWTGLSYEQYF
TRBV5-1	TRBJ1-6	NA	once	TGCGCCAGCAGCTTGGGGGAGGGGAATTCACCCCTCCACTTT	CASSLGEGNSPLHF
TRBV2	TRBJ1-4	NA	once	TGTGCCAGCAGGCTTTCTGTCGGTTCAACTAATGAAAAACTGTTTTTT	CASRLSVGSTNEKLFF
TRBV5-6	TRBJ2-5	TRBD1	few	TGTGCCAGCAGCGTTACAGGGGGAGAGACCCAGTACTTC	CASSVTGGETQYF
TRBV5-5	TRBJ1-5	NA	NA	TGTGCCAGCAGCCCCGCCAGACAGAATCAGCCCCAGCATTTT	CASSPARQNQPQHF
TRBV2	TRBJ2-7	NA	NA	TGTGCCAGCTTGGGGCAGGTCTACGAGCAGTACTTC	CASLGQVYEQYF
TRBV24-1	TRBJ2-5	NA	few	TGTGCCACCAGTGACGGGGGTGTTGAGACCCAGTACTTC	CATSDGGVETQYF